Listed below are T cell receptor beta chains from one sample, sequenced in a study of neurological immune-mediated disorders. TCRdb reanalysed the 5' RACE reads using MiXCR and keeps one entry per CDR3 protein. The sample holds approximately 100,000 distinct CDR3 sequences, roughly 3.5% seen once. The sequenced sample consisted of PBMCs. The receptors originated from a woman aged 18 to 35 with multiple sclerosis. The CDR3 runs from the conserved cysteine through the conserved F or W. The order of the fields is CDR3 protein, J gene, V gene.

CASSSLQGAQVYNEQFF	TRBJ2-1	TRBV12-3/TRBV12-4
CAISEFTSGSNNEQFF	TRBJ2-1	TRBV10-3
CASDDSLNTEAFF	TRBJ1-1	TRBV6-2/TRBV6-3
CASSLIRNTEAFF	TRBJ1-1	TRBV12-3/TRBV12-4
CASSLDNINQPQHF	TRBJ1-5	TRBV7-8
CASSEDLGSSYNEQFF	TRBJ2-1	TRBV9
CASSILTGSNQPQHF	TRBJ1-5	TRBV12-3/TRBV12-4
CASSEGTALSPLHF	TRBJ1-6	TRBV2
CASSLERTAREEKLFF	TRBJ1-4	TRBV12-3/TRBV12-4
CASSGGAYGYTF	TRBJ1-2	TRBV6-2/TRBV6-3
CATSRGLTGLMAGANVLTF	TRBJ2-6	TRBV15
CSAEGFNEQFF	TRBJ2-1	TRBV20-1
CASSPNNYEQYF	TRBJ2-7	TRBV18
CASSPDSDTEAFF	TRBJ1-1	TRBV7-9
CSASLDREGDEKLFF	TRBJ1-4	TRBV20-1
CASSLDVGSSTDTQYF	TRBJ2-3	TRBV5-1
CSAIPAGRSYNEQFF	TRBJ2-1	TRBV20-1
CASSQDTGSAHYEQYF	TRBJ2-7	TRBV4-3
CSALERAGPVGEQYF	TRBJ2-7	TRBV20-1
CASTSGRGYEQYF	TRBJ2-7	TRBV12-3/TRBV12-4
CASSSLADFSYEQYF	TRBJ2-7	TRBV6-2/TRBV6-3
CATSREWDRGTDTQYF	TRBJ2-3	TRBV15
CASSPSVGTSYYEQYF	TRBJ2-7	TRBV7-2
CAISLAGGKTDTQYF	TRBJ2-3	TRBV10-3
CASTDPGQGNTGELFF	TRBJ2-2	TRBV10-1
CSATKGGPVGEQFF	TRBJ2-1	TRBV20-1
CASSSLKQGDEQYF	TRBJ2-7	TRBV5-1
CATSSGRVAGDTQYF	TRBJ2-3	TRBV15
CASSHKTIGGYTF	TRBJ1-2	TRBV27
CASSSYGTGSHYGYTF	TRBJ1-2	TRBV7-8
CASKGGPTMTSNQPQHF	TRBJ1-5	TRBV6-6
CASSLRQTVGETQYF	TRBJ2-5	TRBV7-9
CSARGPLRERGNEQFF	TRBJ2-1	TRBV20-1
CSAREAGIYEQYF	TRBJ2-7	TRBV20-1
CASSLTGGDGGYTF	TRBJ1-2	TRBV5-1
CASSLASITYEQYF	TRBJ2-7	TRBV12-3/TRBV12-4
CASRPPDKYNEQFF	TRBJ2-1	TRBV12-3/TRBV12-4
CSARGGAGEIYEQYF	TRBJ2-7	TRBV20-1
CASSLGYPGPETQYF	TRBJ2-5	TRBV7-2
CASSYSSSYEQYF	TRBJ2-7	TRBV6-5
CASSVFGGPNEQFF	TRBJ2-1	TRBV9
CASSQRIPGTGSSYEQYF	TRBJ2-7	TRBV4-3
CASSYGRSTDTQYF	TRBJ2-3	TRBV6-2/TRBV6-3
CSAEGLAVNEQFF	TRBJ2-1	TRBV29-1
CASSQWSGSGGSGNTIYF	TRBJ1-3	TRBV3-1
CASSLVFGQGGSPLHF	TRBJ1-6	TRBV7-8
CATSDLVEDEQFF	TRBJ2-1	TRBV24-1
CASSQPGLDWNTQYF	TRBJ2-3	TRBV12-3/TRBV12-4
CASTGTAGGGYTF	TRBJ1-2	TRBV12-3/TRBV12-4
CASSSQGADNEQFF	TRBJ2-1	TRBV5-1
CASLRTGGGLYMNTEAFF	TRBJ1-1	TRBV6-1
CASSFGLAGGPGEQETQYF	TRBJ2-5	TRBV7-9
CSAQDTSGVPYEQYF	TRBJ2-7	TRBV20-1
CSVPDRWYTDTQYF	TRBJ2-3	TRBV29-1
CASSLGANGYTF	TRBJ1-2	TRBV13
CASSGSDRAPYEQYF	TRBJ2-7	TRBV6-1